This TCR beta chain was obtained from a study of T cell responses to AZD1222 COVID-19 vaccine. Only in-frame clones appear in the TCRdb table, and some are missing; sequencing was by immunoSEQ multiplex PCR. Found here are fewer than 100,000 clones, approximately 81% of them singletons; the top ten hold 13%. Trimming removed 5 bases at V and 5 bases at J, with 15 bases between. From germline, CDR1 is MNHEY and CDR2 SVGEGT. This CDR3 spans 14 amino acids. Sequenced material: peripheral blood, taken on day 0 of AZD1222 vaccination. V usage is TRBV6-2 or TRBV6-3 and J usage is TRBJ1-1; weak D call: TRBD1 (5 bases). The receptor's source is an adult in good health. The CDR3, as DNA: TGTGCCAGCAGTCAACCGGGCGGGGGGACTGAAGCTTTCTTT. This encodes CASSQPGGGTEAFF.